This passage covers 5 T cell receptor beta chains from one sample sequenced in a study of cytomegalovirus exposure and HLA in healthy donors (dated by TCRdb to the late 2010s). Libraries were prepared through the immunoSEQ multiplex PCR assay. A mixture of 60 forward primers for TCR Vbeta segments and 13 reverse primers for TCR Jbeta segments was used in the multiplex PCR. TCRdb holds this immuneACCESS table with in-frame rearrangements only. Some clones are missing; in checked studies, unresolved V genes explain under half, and the rest has no known cause. Present in this sample are 150,000 to 200,000 clones, roughly 79% of which were seen just once. Approximately 2% of the sample rests with the top ten. The sample taken for sequencing was PBMCs. The receptors here all came from a woman aged 25 to 39 in good health and CMV-seropositive.

V is TRBV6-4 and J is TRBJ1-2; tentative D call: TRBD1 (5 bases). This CDR3 region has 13 residues. The V end was cut by 3 bases, the J end by 3 bases, with 8 bases between. Germline loops: CDR1 MRHNA, CDR2 SNTAGT. CDR3 bases: TGTGCCAGCAGTGAAACAGGCCACTATGGCTACACCTTC. Its protein is CASSETGHYGYTF.

This rearrangement joins TRBV5-4 to TRBJ2-7; possibly TRBD1 for D (6 bases). V was shortened by 4 bases and J by 3 bases, with 11 bases between the two germline ends. CDR3 length equals 13 residues. Germline V gene lookup returns CDR1 SGHNT and CDR2 YYREEE (reference sequence). CDR3 protein: CASSPGQLYEQYF. The DNA of the CDR3 is TGTGCCAGCAGCCCTGGACAGCTCTACGAGCAGTACTTC.

This clone appeared a single time. The chain has TRBV27 and TRBJ1-5; maybe TRBD1 (5 bases). This CDR3 spans 17 amino acids. The germline V and J ends were trimmed by 1 base and 0 bases, with 13 bases remaining between them. From germline, CDR1 is MNHEY and CDR2 SMNVEV (reference sequence). The CDR3 DNA reads TGTGCCAGCAGTTTATGGGGAACAGGACGTAGCAATCAGCCCCAGCATTTT. Amino acids: CASSLWGTGRSNQPQHF.

The genes are TRBV29-1 and TRBJ1-2; D unresolved. The CDR3 contains 13 residues. The germline CDR1 and CDR2 sequences are SQVTM and ANQGSEA. Trimming cost V 6 bases and J 3 bases, with 14 bases left between them. The CDR3 sequence: CSVARVLDYGYTF. CDR3 sequence (DNA): TGCAGCGTGGCGCGGGTCTTGGACTATGGCTACACCTTC.

The chain recombines TRBV19 with TRBJ2-1, with D maybe TRBD2 (5 bases). Trimming shortened V by 1 base and J by 0 bases, and 7 bases separated the two germline ends. The germline gives CDR1 LNHDA, CDR2 SQIVND (reference sequence). The CDR3 covers 15 residues. The CDR3 loop is CASSIGAGSYNEQFF. The CDR3, as DNA: TGTGCCAGTAGTATAGGGGCGGGCTCCTACAATGAGCAGTTCTTC.